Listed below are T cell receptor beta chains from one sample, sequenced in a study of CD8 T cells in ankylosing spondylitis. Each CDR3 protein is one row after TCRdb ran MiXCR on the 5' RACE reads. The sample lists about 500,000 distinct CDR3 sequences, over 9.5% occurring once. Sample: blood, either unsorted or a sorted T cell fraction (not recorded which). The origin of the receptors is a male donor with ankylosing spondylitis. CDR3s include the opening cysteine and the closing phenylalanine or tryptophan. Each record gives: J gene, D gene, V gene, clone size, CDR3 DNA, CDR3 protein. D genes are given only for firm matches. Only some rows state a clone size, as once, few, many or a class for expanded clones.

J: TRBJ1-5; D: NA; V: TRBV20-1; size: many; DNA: TGCAGTGCTAGAGATCTTGGGGGGGATCAGCCCCAGCATTTT; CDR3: CSARDLGGDQPQHF
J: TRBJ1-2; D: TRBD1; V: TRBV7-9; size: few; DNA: TGTGCCAGCAGCTTAGACCGGACAGGGTGGGCCTATGGCTACACCTTC; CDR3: CASSLDRTGWAYGYTF
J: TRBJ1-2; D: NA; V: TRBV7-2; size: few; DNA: TGTGCCAGCAGCCTACAATTGGGAGGTCCCTACTATGGCTACACCTTC; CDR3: CASSLQLGGPYYGYTF
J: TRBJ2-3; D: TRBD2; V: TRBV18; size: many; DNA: TGTGCCAGCTCCCAAATCGGGACTAGCGGGAGTGTGGCAGATACGCAGTATTTT; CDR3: CASSQIGTSGSVADTQYF
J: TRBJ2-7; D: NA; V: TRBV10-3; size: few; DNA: TGTGCCATCAGTGAGTCGGGAGGCAGGGAAGCGTACGAGCAGTACTTC; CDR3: CAISESGGREAYEQYF
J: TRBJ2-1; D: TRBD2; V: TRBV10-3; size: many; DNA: TGTGCCATCAGTGAGTCGATAGCGGGACCCTACAATGAGCAGTTCTTC; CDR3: CAISESIAGPYNEQFF
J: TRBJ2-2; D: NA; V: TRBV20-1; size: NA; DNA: TGCAGTGCTAAGGAGGGGAAGTCGAACACCGGGGAGCTGTTTTTT; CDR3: CSAKEGKSNTGELFF
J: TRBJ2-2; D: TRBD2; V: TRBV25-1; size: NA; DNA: TGTGCCAGCAGTGATCCCACTAGCGGGAACACCGGGGAGCTGTTTTTT; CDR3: CASSDPTSGNTGELFF
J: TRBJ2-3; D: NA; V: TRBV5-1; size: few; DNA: TGCGCCAGCAGCCCTCGACTAGAAGATACGCAGTATTTT; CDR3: CASSPRLEDTQYF
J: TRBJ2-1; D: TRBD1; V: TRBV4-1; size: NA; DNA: TGCGCCAGCAGTGACAGGGTTCGGGCTCGGCAGTTCTTC; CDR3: CASSDRVRARQFF
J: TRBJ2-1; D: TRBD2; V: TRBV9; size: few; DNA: TGTGCCAGCAGCGCCCCGGGGGGACTAAACAATGAGCAGTTCTTC; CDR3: CASSAPGGLNNEQFF
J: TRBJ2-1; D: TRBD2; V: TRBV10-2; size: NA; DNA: TGCGCCAGCAGTGGATGGACTAGCGTCAATGAGCAGTTCTTC; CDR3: CASSGWTSVNEQFF
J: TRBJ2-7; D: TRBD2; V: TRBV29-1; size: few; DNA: TGCAGCGCCAGAGGAACGGGACTAGCGTTAGACGAGCAGTACTTC; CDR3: CSARGTGLALDEQYF
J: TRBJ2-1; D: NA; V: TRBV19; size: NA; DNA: TGTGCCAGTAGTAGGTCGGGGGCATCCTACAATGAGCAGTTCTTC; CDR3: CASSRSGASYNEQFF
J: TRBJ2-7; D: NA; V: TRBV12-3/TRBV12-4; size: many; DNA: TGTGCCAGCAGTTTAGAGACTACTCTCTACGAGCAGTACTTC; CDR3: CASSLETTLYEQYF
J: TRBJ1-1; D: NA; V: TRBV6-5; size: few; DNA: TGTGCCAGCAGTTACTCCGGGCAGGGACATTTGGGGGACACTGAAGCTTTCTTT; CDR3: CASSYSGQGHLGDTEAFF
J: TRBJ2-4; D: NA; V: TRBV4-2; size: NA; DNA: TGTGCCAGCAGCCAAGCTGAGGGGGGTTTAGCCAAAAACATTCAGTACTTC; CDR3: CASSQAEGGLAKNIQYF
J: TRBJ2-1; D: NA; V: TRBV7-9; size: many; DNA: TGTGCCAGCAGCTGGGCTCCAAACAATGAGCAGTTCTTC; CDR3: CASSWAPNNEQFF
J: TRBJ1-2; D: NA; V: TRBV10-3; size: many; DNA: TGTGCCATCAGTGTTGACGCCGCTAAGGGTTCAGAGCCTAACTATGGCTACACCTTC; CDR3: CAISVDAAKGSEPNYGYTF
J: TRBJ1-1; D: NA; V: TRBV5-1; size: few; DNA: TGCGCCAGCAGCGGGTCGACAGGATTGAACACTGAAGCTTTCTTT; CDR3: CASSGSTGLNTEAFF
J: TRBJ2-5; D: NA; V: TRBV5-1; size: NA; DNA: TGCGCCAGCAGCTTACCCCCCAGCGGACAGTACTTC; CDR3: CASSLPPSGQYF
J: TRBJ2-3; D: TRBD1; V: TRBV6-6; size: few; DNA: TGTGCCAGCAAGGGACAGGACACAGATACGCAGTATTTT; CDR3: CASKGQDTDTQYF
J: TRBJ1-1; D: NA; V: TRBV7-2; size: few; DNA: TGTGCCAGCAGCTTAGTGGCAGGGGTGAACACTGAAGCTTTCTTT; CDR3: CASSLVAGVNTEAFF
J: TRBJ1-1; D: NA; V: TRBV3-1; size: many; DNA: TGTGCCAGCAGCCAGGGCGATGTGAAGGCTTTCTTT; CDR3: CASSQGDVKAFF
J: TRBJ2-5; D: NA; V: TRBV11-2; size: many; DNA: TGTGCCAGCAGCTTAGATCGGGGCAGCCAAGAGACCCAGTACTTC; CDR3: CASSLDRGSQETQYF
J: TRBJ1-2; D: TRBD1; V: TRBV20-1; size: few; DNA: TGCAGTGCTCACAGGGGCGCGGTTGGCTACACCTTC; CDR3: CSAHRGAVGYTF
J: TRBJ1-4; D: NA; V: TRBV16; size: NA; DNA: TGTGCCAGCAGCCAATCGCGGCCAAATGAAAAACTGTTTTTT; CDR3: CASSQSRPNEKLFF
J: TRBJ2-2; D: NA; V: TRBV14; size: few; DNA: TGTGCCAGCAGCCAAGATTACGGACTCACCGGGGAGCTGTTTTTT; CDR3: CASSQDYGLTGELFF
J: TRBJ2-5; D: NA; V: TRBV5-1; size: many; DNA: TGCGCCAGCAGCCACCAGTACCAAGAGACCCAGTACTTC; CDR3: CASSHQYQETQYF
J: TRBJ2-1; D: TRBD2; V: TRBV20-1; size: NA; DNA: TGCAGTGCCCCCCTGAGGACTAGCGGGAGGAATGAGCAGTTCTTC; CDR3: CSAPLRTSGRNEQFF
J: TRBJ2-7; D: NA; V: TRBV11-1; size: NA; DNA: TGTGCCAGCAGCCTAGTCGATGGGGGTTGGGGGATTGGTGACGAGCAGTACTTC; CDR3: CASSLVDGGWGIGDEQYF
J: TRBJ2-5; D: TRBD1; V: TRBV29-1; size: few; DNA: TGCAGCGTTGAAAGGACAGGGCCAGAGACCCAGTACTTC; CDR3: CSVERTGPETQYF
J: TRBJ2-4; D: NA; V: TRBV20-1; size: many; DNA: TGCAGTGCTAGAGATGGCGCGGAGGGTTACAAAAACATTCAGTACTTC; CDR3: CSARDGAEGYKNIQYF
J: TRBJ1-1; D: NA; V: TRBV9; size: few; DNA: TGTGCCAGCAGCCCCCGGACGATGAACACTGAAGCTTTCTTT; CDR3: CASSPRTMNTEAFF
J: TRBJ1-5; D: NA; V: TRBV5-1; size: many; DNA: TGCGCCAGCAGCTTTGGCCTGGATCAGCCCCAGCATTTT; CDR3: CASSFGLDQPQHF
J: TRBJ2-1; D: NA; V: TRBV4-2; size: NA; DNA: TGTGCCAGCAGCCGGGCCGGGGGTAGAGATGAGCAGTTCTTC; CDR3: CASSRAGGRDEQFF
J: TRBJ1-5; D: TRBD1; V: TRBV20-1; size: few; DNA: TGCAGTGCTAGAGGGGGACAGGAGATCTTTAGCAATCAGCCCCAGCATTTT; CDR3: CSARGGQEIFSNQPQHF
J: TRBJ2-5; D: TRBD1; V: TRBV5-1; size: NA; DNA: TGCGCCAGCAGCTCGGGACAGGGGTTAGAGACCCAGTACTTC; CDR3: CASSSGQGLETQYF
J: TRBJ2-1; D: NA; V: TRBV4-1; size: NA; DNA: TGCGCCAGCAGCCAAGTTCGGGGTGGAGGCCCTAACAATGAGCAGTTCTTC; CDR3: CASSQVRGGGPNNEQFF
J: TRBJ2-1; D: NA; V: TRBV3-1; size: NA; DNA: TGTGCCAGCAGCCACCAGCTGAGCTCCTACAATGAGCAGTTCTTC; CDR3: CASSHQLSSYNEQFF
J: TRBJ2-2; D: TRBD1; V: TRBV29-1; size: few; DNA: TGCAGCGTTGAGGGACAGGGGGCGAACACCGGGGAGCTGTTTTTT; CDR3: CSVEGQGANTGELFF
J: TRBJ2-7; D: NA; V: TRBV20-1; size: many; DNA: TGCAGTGCTCAACAGAGCTACGAGCAGTACTTC; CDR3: CSAQQSYEQYF
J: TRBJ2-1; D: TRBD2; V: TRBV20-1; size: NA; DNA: TGCAGTGCCCCATCTAGCGGTTATTACAATGAGCAGTTCTTC; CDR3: CSAPSSGYYNEQFF
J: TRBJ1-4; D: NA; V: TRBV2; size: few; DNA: TGTGCCAGCAGTAGACAGACTCCGGCTGTTAATGAAAAACTGTTTTTT; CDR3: CASSRQTPAVNEKLFF
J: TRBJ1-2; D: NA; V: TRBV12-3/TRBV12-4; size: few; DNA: TGTGCCAGCAGTACGGACGGTCTCTATGGCTACACCTTC; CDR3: CASSTDGLYGYTF
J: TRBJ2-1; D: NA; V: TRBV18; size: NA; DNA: TGTGCCAGCTCACAACTAGCTTCGCACTACAATGAGCAGTTCTTC; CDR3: CASSQLASHYNEQFF
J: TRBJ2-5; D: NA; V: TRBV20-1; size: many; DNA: TGCAGTGTTGCCGGGGCGGGGGCTGTGGAGACCCAGTACTTC; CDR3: CSVAGAGAVETQYF
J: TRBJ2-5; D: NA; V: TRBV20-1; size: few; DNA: TGCAGTGCGGTAGGGCGGGAAGAGACCCAGTACTTC; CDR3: CSAVGREETQYF
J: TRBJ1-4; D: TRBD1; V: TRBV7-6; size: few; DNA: TGTGCCAGCAGCCTCAGCCCGGACAGGGGTGAAAAACTGTTTTTT; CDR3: CASSLSPDRGEKLFF